These T cell receptor beta chains were read from a single sample in a study of human T cells and chemical hapten exposure. Each CDR3 protein gets one entry after TCRdb re-called the RACE reads with MiXCR. The sample records 120,000 or so distinct CDR3 sequences, about 13% being singletons. Specimen: whole blood, collected in connection with sensitization to the hapten diphenylcyclopropenone (DPC). These TCRs come from a man younger than 35 with alopecia areata. Some clones in this sample may be carry-over from other donors' samples. Both conserved end residues are part of each CDR3. The order of the fields is J gene, clone size, D gene, V gene, CDR3 protein, CDR3 DNA. A D gene is named only where the DNA matches it firmly. Some rows have no size entry. The others give once, few or many, or a class for an expanded clone.

TRBJ1-5 | NA | NA | TRBV5-1 | CASSLDGGWNQPQHF | TGCGCCAGCAGCTTGGACGGCGGCTGGAATCAGCCCCAGCATTTT
TRBJ1-4 | few | TRBD1 | TRBV18 | CASSPGTGGEKLFF | TGTGCCAGCTCACCAGGGACAGGGGGTGAAAAACTGTTTTTT
TRBJ1-4 | few | TRBD1 | TRBV7-2 | CASSLDRVEKLFF | TGTGCCAGCAGTCTAGACAGGGTTGAAAAACTGTTTTTT
TRBJ2-6 | NA | NA | TRBV18 | CASSPRDRRPLSGANVLTF | TGTGCCAGCTCACCACGGGACCGGAGGCCCCTCTCTGGGGCCAACGTCCTGACTTTC
TRBJ2-5 | many | TRBD2 | TRBV25-1 | CASSSSGIRETQYF | TGTGCCAGCAGTTCTAGCGGGATTAGAGAGACCCAGTACTTC
TRBJ2-7 | few | NA | TRBV11-1 | CASSHISYEQYF | TGTGCCAGCAGCCATATTAGCTACGAGCAGTACTTC
TRBJ2-5 | NA | TRBD1 | TRBV19 | CASGQGVETQYF | TGTGCCAGCGGACAGGGGGTGGAGACCCAGTACTTC
TRBJ1-1 | few | TRBD1 | TRBV10-3 | CAISERDSRNTEAFF | TGTGCCATCAGTGAGCGGGACAGCAGGAACACTGAAGCTTTCTTT
TRBJ1-3 | NA | NA | TRBV27 | CASSFNRGNTIYF | TGTGCCAGCAGTTTCAACCGCGGAAACACCATATATTTT
TRBJ1-2 | few | TRBD1 | TRBV20-1 | CSARRTGGRSPDGYTF | TGCAGTGCTAGAAGGACAGGGGGCCGCAGCCCTGATGGCTACACCTTC
TRBJ2-7 | NA | NA | TRBV4-1 | CASSQDPSSIVEYF | TGCGCCAGCAGCCAAGATCCCAGCTCTATCGTGGAGTACTTC
TRBJ1-1 | few | TRBD1 | TRBV6-4 | CASTNGTGRNSMNTEAFF | TGTGCCAGCACAAACGGGACAGGGCGAAACTCCATGAACACTGAAGCTTTCTTT
TRBJ2-1 | NA | TRBD2 | TRBV11-2 | CASSFEPSGGSGNEQFF | TGTGCCAGCAGCTTTGAGCCTAGCGGGGGTTCCGGGAATGAGCAGTTCTTC
TRBJ1-1 | few | NA | TRBV6-6 | CASSSGDNEAFF | TGTGCCAGCAGTTCCGGGGACAATGAAGCTTTCTTT
TRBJ2-1 | NA | NA | TRBV7-9 | CASSPIGYNHGEQFF | TGTGCCAGCAGCCCCATTGGATACAACCACGGTGAGCAGTTCTTC
TRBJ2-1 | many | NA | TRBV11-2 | CASRPPGQIYNEQFF | TGTGCCAGCAGACCCCCCGGACAGATCTACAATGAGCAGTTCTTC
TRBJ1-1 | NA | NA | TRBV20-1 | CSASVNTEAFF | TGCAGTGCTAGCGTTAACACTGAAGCTTTCTTT
TRBJ2-5 | NA | TRBD2 | TRBV20-1 | CSATSYRTSGNQETQYF | TGCAGTGCTACAAGTTATCGGACTAGCGGTAACCAAGAGACCCAGTACTTC
TRBJ2-3 | NA | TRBD2 | TRBV3-1 | CASSQGTSGVDTQYF | TGTGCCAGCAGCCAAGGGACTAGCGGGGTAGATACGCAGTATTTT
TRBJ1-5 | few | NA | TRBV24-1 | CATSSVRNQPQHF | TGTGCCACCAGCTCAGTACGCAATCAGCCCCAGCATTTT